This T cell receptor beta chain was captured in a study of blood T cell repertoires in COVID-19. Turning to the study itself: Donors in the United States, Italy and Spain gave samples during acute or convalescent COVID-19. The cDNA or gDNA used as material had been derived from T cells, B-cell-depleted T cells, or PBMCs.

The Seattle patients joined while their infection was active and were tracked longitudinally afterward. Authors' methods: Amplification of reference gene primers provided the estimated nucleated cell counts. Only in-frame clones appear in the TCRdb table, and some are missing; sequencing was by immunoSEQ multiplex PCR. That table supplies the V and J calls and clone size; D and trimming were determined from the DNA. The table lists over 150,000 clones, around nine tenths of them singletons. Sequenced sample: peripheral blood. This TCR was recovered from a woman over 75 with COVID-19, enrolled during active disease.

The CDR3 protein is CATSRDLAGVNNEQFF. In nucleotides, the CDR3 is TGTGCCACCAGCAGAGACCTAGCGGGAGTAAACAATGAGCAGTTCTTC. The rearrangement links TRBV15 to TRBJ2-1; the match to TRBD2 covers 10 bases. Germline values: CDR1 LNHNV, CDR2 YYDKDF (reference sequence). The CDR3 extends over 16 amino acids. J lost 5 bases, V lost 0 bases, and 4 bases had no gene match.